Shown below are 23 T cell receptor beta chains from a single sample sequenced in a study of OX40 agonist ivuxolimab in advanced cancers. TCRdb's table, derived via immunoSEQ multiplex PCR, lists solely in-frame clones and lacks some. The data show about 48,000 clones, around 90% seen once. The source was CD4+ or CD8+ T cells sorted from blood, collected in a trial of the OX40 agonist ivuxolimab. The receptor set was obtained from an adult with an advanced solid tumor such as melanoma, head and neck, liver or kidney cancer.

The chain has TRBV5-6 and TRBJ1-5; 8 bases align to TRBD1. This CDR3 is built from 15 residues. J gave up 12 bases and V 4 bases, and 15 bases lay outside the gene matches. Germline V gene data show CDR1 as SGHDT and CDR2 as YYEEEE. Written as DNA, the CDR3 is TGTGCCAGCAGCCCCTCTGGACAGGGAGATTATGACCAGCATTTT. Protein sequence: CASSPSGQGDYDQHF.

The rearrangement joins TRBV27 to TRBJ2-7, with TRBD1 as a possible D gene (6 bases). This CDR3 region has 14 residues. CDR1 MNHEY and CDR2 SMNVEV come from the germline V gene (reference sequence). V was pared by 5 bases and J by 2 bases, with 13 bases between. The CDR3 is CASSPTGYAYEQYF. The DNA of the CDR3 is TGTGCCAGCAGTCCGACAGGTTATGCCTACGAGCAGTACTTC.

The rearrangement joins TRBV7-9 to TRBJ2-2; D call uncertain. Germline lookup yields CDR1 SEHNR and CDR2 FQNEAQ (reference sequence). Trimming took 0 bases from V and 7 from J, leaving 12 bases between them. CDR3 length equals 15 residues. CDR3 protein: CASSLARLEIGELFF. Here the CDR3 DNA reads TGTGCCAGCAGCTTAGCGCGGCTAGAGATCGGGGAGCTGTTTTTT.

CDR3 amino acids: CASSLEGGEGYTEAFF. CDR3 in DNA: TGTGCCAGCAGCTTGGAAGGGGGCGAAGGGTACACTGAAGCTTTCTTT. J is TRBJ1-1 and V is TRBV5-6, with 7 positions matching TRBD1. CDR3 length: 16 amino acids. The junction had 8 bases not matched to a gene; V was cut back by 0 bases and J by 3 bases. Germline assignment: CDR1 SGHDT and CDR2 YYEEEE.

The table lists this clone with a count of one. V gene TRBV2 combines with J gene TRBJ2-7; TRBD2 matches at 11 bases. From germline, CDR1 is SNHLY and CDR2 FYNNEI. Unmatched junction bases numbered 6, after V lost 8 bases and J lost 3 bases. The CDR3 runs to 14 residues. The CDR3, as DNA: TGTGCCAGCCAAGAGGGACTAGCGGTCTACGAGCAGTACTTC. Translating gives CASQEGLAVYEQYF.

The chain combines TRBV5-4 with TRBJ2-7; tentatively, D is TRBD2 (5 bases). Germline V gene lookup returns CDR1 SGHNT and CDR2 YYREEE (reference sequence). Trimming left V 4 bases short and J 6 bases short, with 20 bases between. The CDR3 spans 15 residues. The CDR3 reads CASSPELAPAGEQYF. The DNA for the CDR3 is TGTGCCAGCAGCCCGGAGTTGGCACCGGCGGGCGAGCAGTACTTC.

The gene calls are TRBV9 and TRBJ2-2; the D gene is possibly TRBD1 (5 bases). The CDR3 length is 15 residues. V was pared by 4 bases and J by 0 bases, with 10 bases between. Looked up from germline, CDR1 is SGDLS and CDR2 is YYNGEE. The DNA of the CDR3 is TGTGCCAGCAGCCTATTAGGGGCGAACACCGGGGAGCTGTTTTTT. As protein: CASSLLGANTGELFF.

The chain combines TRBV28 with TRBJ1-1; tentatively, D is TRBD1 (5 bases). Trimming took off 3 bases at V and 2 bases at J, with 10 bases between the two ends. CDR1 MDHEN and CDR2 SYDVKM come from the germline V gene. There are 14 residues in the CDR3. CDR3 bases: TGTGCCAGCAGTTTGGGGGGGGTAAACACTGAAGCTTTCTTT. Encoded protein: CASSLGGVNTEAFF.

This CDR3 is CASSLAGTAYYGYTF. The CDR3 DNA follows: TGCGCCAGCAGCTTGGCCGGGACAGCTTACTATGGCTACACCTTC. This chain links TRBV5-1 with TRBJ1-2; 7 positions agree with TRBD1. The CDR3 contains 15 residues. After removal of 0 bases from V and 3 bases from J, the junction contained 5 bases not matched to a gene. Germline V gene data show CDR1 as SGHRS and CDR2 as YFSETQ.

The V gene is TRBV4-1, the J gene TRBJ2-3; 8 bases align to TRBD1. CDR1 and CDR2 (germline): MGHRA, YSYEKL. Trimming at V came to 1 base and at J to 2 bases, leaving 5 bases not matched to a gene. The CDR3 is 16 residues long. The DNA of the CDR3 is TGCGCCAGCAGCCAAGTCGGACAGGGTATCACAGATACGCAGTATTTT. It encodes CASSQVGQGITDTQYF.

This clone showed up just a few times. This chain links TRBV29-1 with TRBJ1-1, with D unclear. V was pared by 6 bases and J by 0 bases, with 14 bases between. Looked up from germline, CDR1 is SQVTM and CDR2 is ANQGSEA. The CDR3 is 14 amino acids. The CDR3 loop is CSVARVEMNTEAFF. CDR3 nucleotide sequence: TGCAGCGTAGCCCGGGTGGAGATGAACACTGAAGCTTTCTTT.

This chain uses TRBV6-6 with TRBJ2-3; D remains unclear. Looked up from germline, CDR1 is MNHNY and CDR2 is SVGAGI (reference sequence). CDR3 size: 16 residues. V was shortened by 2 bases and J by 0 bases, with 12 bases between the two germline ends. The CDR3 sequence is CASSYGGAHSTDTQYF. The CDR3 coding sequence is TGTGCCAGCAGTTACGGCGGCGCCCACAGCACAGATACGCAGTATTTT.

This rearrangement joins TRBV5-4 to TRBJ2-1; D gene unclear. Trimming removed 2 bases from V and 7 bases from J, with 4 bases in between. The CDR3 runs 11 residues. The germline V gene encodes CDR1 SGHNT and CDR2 YYREEE (reference sequence). The CDR3 here is CASSLRNEQFF. In DNA, the CDR3 is TGTGCCAGCAGCTTACGTAATGAGCAGTTCTTC.

The chain joins TRBV7-6 to TRBJ1-2; 7 bases match TRBD1. Germline loops: CDR1 SGHVS, CDR2 FNYEAQ. With V trimmed by 3 bases and J by 5 bases, 9 bases remained unmatched. The CDR3 contains 15 residues. CDR3 in amino acids: CASSFPGQSFYGYTF. CDR3 coding DNA: TGTGCCAGCAGCTTTCCGGGACAGAGTTTTTATGGCTACACCTTC.

The chain joins TRBV4-1 to TRBJ2-3; TRBD2 matches at 9 bases. Germline CDR1 reads MGHRA; CDR2 reads YSYEKL. The CDR3 sequence is 16 residues long. V lost 5 bases to trimming and J lost 0 bases; unmatched junction nucleotides: 6. The CDR3 is CASSDSGGPSTDTQYF. In nucleotides, the CDR3 is TGCGCCAGCAGCGACAGCGGGGGGCCTAGCACAGATACGCAGTATTTT.

The V call is TRBV13, the J call TRBJ2-3; 10 bases fit TRBD1. The germline gives CDR1 PRHDT, CDR2 FYEKMQ (reference sequence). This CDR3 is built from 16 residues. The V gene end was trimmed by 4 bases and the J gene end by 4 bases; junction bases not matched to a gene: 8. This CDR3 is CASSYRDRGYADTQYF. The CDR3 DNA reads as TGTGCCAGCAGCTACCGGGACAGGGGTTATGCAGATACGCAGTATTTT.

This chain joins TRBV7-3 and TRBJ1-1; D might be TRBD1 (5 bases). V dropped 2 bases and J dropped 4 bases, with 8 bases sitting between them. The germline V gene encodes CDR1 SGHTA and CDR2 FQGTGA. The CDR3 extends over 13 amino acids. CDR3 sequence: CASSLWRGTEAFF. The CDR3 DNA sequence: TGTGCCAGCAGCTTATGGAGGGGCACTGAAGCTTTCTTT.

This rearrangement joins TRBV2 to TRBJ2-1; D not certain. CDR1 is SNHLY and CDR2 is FYNNEI in the germline V gene. The CDR3 is 14 residues long. The germline V and J ends were trimmed by 7 bases and 7 bases, with 17 bases remaining between them. CDR3 nucleotides: TGTGCCAGCATCGTGCCATTCTTAGGGAATGAGCAGTTCTTC. As protein: CASIVPFLGNEQFF. Full variable domain (remainder filled in from reference TRBV2 and TRBJ2-1): EPEVTQTPSHQVTQMGQEVILRCVPISNHLYFYWYRQILGQKVEFLVSFYNNEISEKSEIFDDQFSVERPDGSNFTLKIRSTKLEDSAMYFCASIVPFLGNEQFFGPGTRLTVL.

The chain links TRBV18 to TRBJ2-5, with TRBD1 identical over 7 bases. This CDR3 contains 14 residues. Per germline, CDR1 KGHSH and CDR2 LQKENI. The junction had 5 bases not matched to a gene; V was cut back by 6 bases and J by 1 base. The CDR3 coding sequence is TGTGCCAGCTCTCAGGGGGTAATCCAAGAGACCCAGTACTTC. Encoded protein: CASSQGVIQETQYF.

This clone was seen a single time. Other DNA sequences in the same sample also yield this CDR3. V gene TRBV28 combines with J gene TRBJ1-1; unclear D gene. The germline V and J ends were trimmed by 6 bases and 4 bases, with 12 bases remaining between them. This CDR3 comprises 13 residues. Germline V gene sequence: CDR1 MDHEN, CDR2 SYDVKM. CDR3 sequence: CASSLGRGTEAFF. The CDR3 nucleotides are TGTGCCAGCAGCCTCGGACGGGGCACTGAAGCTTTCTTT.

This sequence joins TRBV19 and TRBJ1-5; D is undetermined. There are 18 residues in the CDR3. The ends were cut back, 5 bases at V and 0 bases at J, with 20 bases in the middle. In germline, CDR1 is LNHDA, CDR2 SQIVND (reference sequence). The DNA for the CDR3 is TGTGCCAGTAGTGCCACTCCCCTCATCCTATATAGCAATCAGCCCCAGCATTTT. This translates into CASSATPLILYSNQPQHF.

V is TRBV9 and J is TRBJ2-1; D assignment may be TRBD1 or TRBD2 (5 bases each). CDR3 length: 18 residues. Trimming took off 3 bases at V and 2 bases at J, with 21 bases between the two ends. Looked up from germline, CDR1 is SGDLS and CDR2 is YYNGEE. DNA for the CDR3: TGTGCCAGCAGCGGACGAAGGGACCCTCCAGGGCCCTACAATGAGCAGTTCTTC. Translated: CASSGRRDPPGPYNEQFF.

CDR3 sequence reads: CSVEDRREVVTEAFF. CDR3 DNA: TGCAGCGTTGAAGATCGGCGGGAAGTGGTTACTGAAGCTTTCTTT. The chain has TRBV29-1 and TRBJ1-1; D is unclear. This CDR3 region has 15 residues. Trimming left V 0 bases short and J 5 bases short, with 16 bases between. The germline gives CDR1 SQVTM, CDR2 ANQGSEA.